This entry lists 21 T cell receptor beta chains sequenced from one sample in a study of shared clonotypes between healthy human individuals. Repertoires were generated with immunoSEQ multiplex PCR, while TCRdb's copy carries only in-frame clones and drops some. Here the sample spans around 1.4 million clones, approximately 98.5% being singletons. Sequenced material: naive CD4+ T cells sorted from blood. This sample's subset: CD45RA+ positively selected. Receptors originate from a man aged 25-40 years in good health.

The V and J genes are TRBV6-6 and TRBJ1-3, with D maybe TRBD1 (5 bases). Germline-derived CDR1 and CDR2 are MNHNY and SVGAGI (reference sequence). CDR3 length equals 13 residues. Trimming stripped 6 bases from V and 2 bases from J, with 8 bases between. The CDR3 sequence: CASSRDPGNTIYF. In DNA, the CDR3 is TGTGCCAGCAGCCGGGACCCTGGAAACACCATATATTTT.

The gene calls are TRBV2 and TRBJ2-3, with D maybe TRBD2 (7 bases). The CDR3 is 15 amino acids. V gave up 6 bases and J gave up 4 bases, with 17 bases separating them. Germline CDR1 and CDR2: SNHLY and FYNNEI. The CDR3 protein is CASSEGGYRADTQYF. In DNA, the CDR3 is TGTGCCAGCAGCGAGGGGGGGTATAGGGCAGATACGCAGTATTTT.

V is TRBV7-9 and J is TRBJ2-1; D ambiguous. The CDR3 extends over 13 amino acids. Trimming pared 2 bases from V and 9 bases from J, leaving 11 bases between. Germline lookup yields CDR1 SEHNR and CDR2 FQNEAQ (reference sequence). The CDR3 sequence is CASSLRQSVEQFF. In nucleotides, the CDR3 is TGTGCCAGCAGCTTACGGCAGAGTGTTGAGCAGTTCTTC.

This sequence joins TRBV29-1 and TRBJ2-7, with D possibly matching TRBD1 (5 bases). CDR1 and CDR2 (germline): SQVTM, ANQGSEA. Trimming cost V 4 bases and J 2 bases, with 12 bases left between them. The length of the CDR3 is 13 residues. For the CDR3, the DNA is TGCAGCGTTGTGTGGGGCAGGACCTACGAGCAGTACTTC. Its translation is CSVVWGRTYEQYF.

The rearrangement uses TRBV9 and TRBJ1-4; D remains unclear. Deletions cut 3 bases from V and 6 bases from J, with 6 bases between. The germline CDR1 and CDR2 sequences are SGDLS and YYNGEE. The CDR3 sequence is 12 residues long. The CDR3 loop is CASSARDEKLFF. The CDR3 nucleotides are TGTGCCAGCAGCGCAAGGGATGAAAAACTGTTTTTT.

This rearrangement joins TRBV14 to TRBJ2-2, with D possibly matching TRBD2 (5 bases). The CDR3 covers 15 residues. Germline assignment: CDR1 SGHDN and CDR2 FVKESK. V lost 5 bases, J lost 5 bases, and 15 bases lay in between. Here the CDR3 reads CASSFRGPWTGELFF. CDR3 coding DNA: TGTGCCAGCAGCTTCCGAGGGCCCTGGACCGGGGAGCTGTTTTTT.

V and J are TRBV27 and TRBJ2-5; D assignment may be TRBD1 or TRBD2 (5 bases each). Trimming shortened V by 3 bases and J by 3 bases, and 14 bases separated the two germline ends. This CDR3 is 15 amino acids long. Germline V gives CDR1 MNHEY, CDR2 SMNVEV (reference sequence). The CDR3 here is CASSFLGPGEETQYF. Written as DNA, the CDR3 is TGTGCCAGCAGTTTTCTGGGGCCCGGGGAAGAGACCCAGTACTTC.

The chain employs TRBV25-1 and TRBJ2-7; 10 bases match TRBD2. The CDR3 extends over 15 amino acids. CDR1 and CDR2 (germline): MGHDK, SYGVNS. V gave up 3 bases and J gave up 1 base; unmatched junction bases: 3. The DNA for the CDR3 is TGTGCCAGCAGTGACCCGACTAGCGGGTCCTACGAGCAGTACTTC. It encodes CASSDPTSGSYEQYF.

The V and J genes are TRBV27 and TRBJ2-7; D gene unclear. CDR1 and CDR2 from the germline V gene are MNHEY and SMNVEV (reference sequence). This CDR3 is built from 13 residues. V was clipped by 8 bases and J by 4 bases, with 15 bases between them. In DNA form, the CDR3 reads TGTGCCAGCCGAATTTCGAGCGAGTACGAGCAGTACTTC. As protein: CASRISSEYEQYF.

The chain combines TRBV6-5 with TRBJ1-2; the D gene is possibly TRBD1 (6 bases). CDR1 is MNHEY, CDR2 SVGAGI, per germline. Deletions cut 2 bases from V and 8 bases from J, with 15 bases between. This CDR3 has 14 residues. The CDR3 nucleotides read TGTGCCAGCAGTTACCCCGGACAGCGTCGGGGCTACACCTTC. It is translated as CASSYPGQRRGYTF.

The rearrangement links TRBV11-2 to TRBJ2-1, with 7 nucleotides matching TRBD2. This CDR3 has 14 residues. V shed 8 bases, J shed 7 bases, and the junction held 11 bases outside the gene matches. CDR1 and CDR2 from the germline V gene are SGHAT and FQNNGV. CDR3 sequence: CASRRLAGRNEQFF. The CDR3 coding sequence is TGTGCCAGCCGCCGACTAGCAGGGAGAAATGAGCAGTTCTTC.

The V gene is TRBV29-1, the J gene TRBJ2-1; D may be TRBD1 (6 bases). V was cut by 3 bases and J by 4 bases, with 19 bases left in between. The CDR3 consists of 16 residues. Germline V gives CDR1 SQVTM, CDR2 ANQGSEA. CDR3 DNA: TGCAGCGTTGAGGGTAGGAGGACAGAAGAATACAATGAGCAGTTCTTC. This encodes CSVEGRRTEEYNEQFF.

V is TRBV28 and J is TRBJ2-3, with a possible D match to TRBD2 (5 bases). Germline V gives CDR1 MDHEN, CDR2 SYDVKM. This CDR3 spans 15 amino acids. The V gene lost 4 bases and the J gene lost 7 bases, with 18 bases spanning the gap. The chain's CDR3 is CASSSTFKSGHTQYF. The CDR3 DNA reads TGTGCCAGCAGTTCGACTTTCAAGAGCGGACATACGCAGTATTTT. Drawing the rest from reference TRBV28 and TRBJ2-3, the complete variable domain is DVKVTQSSRYLVKRTGEKVFLECVQDMDHENMFWYRQDPGLGLRLIYFSYDVKMKEKGDIPEGYSVSREKKERFSLILESASTNQTSMYLCASSSTFKSGHTQYFGPGTRLTVL.

On this clone itself: The sample contains more than one DNA sequence encoding this CDR3. The chain uses TRBV2 and TRBJ2-2; 9 bases agree with TRBD1. The J segment lost 0 bases and the V segment lost 6 bases, leaving 2 bases of the junction unmatched. The CDR3 is 15 amino acids. Per the germline V gene, CDR1 is SNHLY and CDR2 is FYNNEI. CDR3 loop: CASRGQGANTGELFF. For the CDR3, the DNA is TGTGCCAGCAGGGGACAGGGTGCGAACACCGGGGAGCTGTTTTTT.

The CDR3, as DNA: TGTGCCAGCCATCAGACAGGGCGGACCGGGGAGCTGTTTTTT. Protein sequence: CASHQTGRTGELFF. The gene calls are TRBV6-1 and TRBJ2-2, with 7 bases fitting TRBD1. Trimming took 8 bases from V and 5 from J; bases not matched to a gene: 8. From germline, CDR1 is MNHNS and CDR2 SASEGT. The CDR3 has 14 residues.

The chain is built from TRBV28 and TRBJ2-5; D remains unclear. There are 13 residues in the CDR3. Germline-derived CDR1 and CDR2 are MDHEN and SYDVKM. The germline V and J ends were trimmed by 5 bases and 6 bases, with 13 bases remaining between them. For the CDR3, the DNA is TGTGCCAGCAGTGCAGACCCCGGAAAGACCCAGTACTTC. Protein product: CASSADPGKTQYF.

The chain uses TRBV18 and TRBJ2-7; D gene unclear. Germline-derived CDR1 and CDR2 are KGHSH and LQKENI. The CDR3 loop spans 13 amino acids. V lost 3 bases and J 4 bases, leaving 10 bases between the germline ends. CDR3 residues: CASSPNRVYEQYF. The CDR3 region has the DNA TGTGCCAGCTCACCTAATAGGGTGTACGAGCAGTACTTC.

For this clone: The same CDR3 is also encoded by other DNA sequences in this sample. The V gene is TRBV7-9, the J gene TRBJ2-7, with 10 bases aligning to TRBD2. V was pared by 2 bases and J by 4 bases, with 5 bases of the junction left unmatched. The CDR3 sequence is 15 residues long. CDR1 is SEHNR, CDR2 FQNEAQ, per germline (reference sequence). CDR3 DNA sequence: TGTGCCAGCAGCTTACGTACTAGCGGGACTTACGAGCAGTACTTC. Translating gives CASSLRTSGTYEQYF. Complete variable domain (other parts from reference TRBV7-9 and TRBJ2-7): DTGVSQNPRHKITKRGQNVTFRCDPISEHNRLYWYRQTLGQGPEFLTYFQNEAQLEKSRLLSDRFSAERPKGSFSTLEIQRTEQGDSAMYLCASSLRTSGTYEQYFGPGTRLTVT.

This rearrangement joins TRBV5-4 to TRBJ1-1, with D possibly being TRBD1 (5 bases). Looked up from germline, CDR1 is SGHNT and CDR2 is YYREEE (reference sequence). CDR3 length: 16 residues. Trimming stripped 0 bases from V and 3 bases from J, with 15 bases between. The CDR3 protein is CASSLGASIGDTEAFF. In DNA form, the CDR3 reads TGTGCCAGCAGCTTGGGCGCGAGCATAGGGGACACTGAAGCTTTCTTT.

This sequence joins TRBV30 and TRBJ1-5; D gene ambiguous. Per the germline V gene, CDR1 is GTSNPN and CDR2 is SVGIG (reference sequence). The CDR3 loop spans 19 amino acids. Trimming cost V 4 bases and J 1 base, with 26 bases left between them. The CDR3: CAWNKVVGPAQESNQPQHF. The CDR3 coding sequence is TGTGCCTGGAATAAGGTGGTAGGCCCCGCCCAGGAAAGCAATCAGCCCCAGCATTTT.

This clone is a singleton in its sample. V usage is TRBV30 and J usage is TRBJ2-5; 8 nucleotides match TRBD1. Germline trimming cut 1 base from V and 1 base from J; bases unmatched to any gene: 5. CDR3 length: 15 residues. The germline V gene has CDR1 GTSNPN and CDR2 SVGIG (reference sequence). The CDR3 coding sequence is TGTGCCTGGAGTGCTACAACAGGGGGCCAAGAGACCCAGTACTTC. Translation: CAWSATTGGQETQYF.